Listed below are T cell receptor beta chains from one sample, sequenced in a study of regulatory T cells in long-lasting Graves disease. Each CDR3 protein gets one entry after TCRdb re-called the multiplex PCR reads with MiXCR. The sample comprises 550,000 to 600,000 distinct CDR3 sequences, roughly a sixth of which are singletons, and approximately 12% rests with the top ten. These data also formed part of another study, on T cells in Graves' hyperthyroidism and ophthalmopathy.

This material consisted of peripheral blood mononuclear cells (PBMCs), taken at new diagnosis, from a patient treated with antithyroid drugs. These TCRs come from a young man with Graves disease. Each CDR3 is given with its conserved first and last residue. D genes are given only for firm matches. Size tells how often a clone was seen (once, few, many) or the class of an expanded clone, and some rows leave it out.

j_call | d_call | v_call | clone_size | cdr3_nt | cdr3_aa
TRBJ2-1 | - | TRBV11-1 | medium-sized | TGTGCCAGCAGCTGGGGGAGGTGGGATGAGCAGTTCTTC | CASSWGRWDEQFF
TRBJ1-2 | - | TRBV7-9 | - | TGTGCCAGCAGCTCCGGCACGCGCTACACCTTC | CASSSGTRYTF
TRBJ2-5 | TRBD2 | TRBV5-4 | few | TGTGCCAGCAGCTTGGATCTTAGCGGGGTACAAGAGACCCAGTACTTC | CASSLDLSGVQETQYF
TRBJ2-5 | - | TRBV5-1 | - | TGCGCCAGCAGCTTGTATACTAGCTCCGAGACCCAGTACTTC | CASSLYTSSETQYF
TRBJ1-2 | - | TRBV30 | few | TGTGCCTTGGAGTCTATGACAAGCTATGGCTACACCTTC | CALESMTSYGYTF
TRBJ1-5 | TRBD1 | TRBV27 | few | TGTGCCACCTCTAAATCGGCAGGGGGCTTTGATCAGCCCCAGCATTTT | CATSKSAGGFDQPQHF
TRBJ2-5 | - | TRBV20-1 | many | TGCAGTGCCCCGGGACTGACAAAAGAGACCCAGTACTTC | CSAPGLTKETQYF
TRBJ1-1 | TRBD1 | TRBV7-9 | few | TGTGCCAGCAGCTTAGGGGACAGGGGGGGGACCACTGAAGCTTTCTTT | CASSLGDRGGTTEAFF
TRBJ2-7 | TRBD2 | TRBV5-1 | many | TGCGCCAGCAGCTTAACCAGCGGGAGTGCGTACGAGCAGTACTTC | CASSLTSGSAYEQYF
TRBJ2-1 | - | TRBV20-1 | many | TGCAGTGCTCTCTACAATGAGCAGTTCTTC | CSALYNEQFF
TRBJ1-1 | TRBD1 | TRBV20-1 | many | TGCAGTGCGACGACAGGGATGAACACTGAAGCTTTCTTT | CSATTGMNTEAFF
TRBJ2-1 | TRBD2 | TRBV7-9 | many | TGTGCCAGCAGCCGCGCCGGACTAGGGTTGGGTAATGAGCAGTTCTTC | CASSRAGLGLGNEQFF
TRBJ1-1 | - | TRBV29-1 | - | TGCAGCGGCCGGGCCGCAATGAACACTGAAGCTTTCTTT | CSGRAAMNTEAFF
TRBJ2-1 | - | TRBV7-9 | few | TGCGCCAGCAGCCACGACTGGTGGCAGTTCTTC | CASSHDWWQFF
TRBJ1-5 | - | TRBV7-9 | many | TGTGCCAGCAGCCTCAGGGTGGGTCAGACCCAGCATTTT | CASSLRVGQTQHF
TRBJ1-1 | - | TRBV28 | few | TGTGCCAGCAGTGCCCAGGGAGCAGGGGCGCAGGTCGAAGCTTTCTTT | CASSAQGAGAQVEAFF
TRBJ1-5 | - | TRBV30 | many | TGTGCCTGGAGTGTAAACGGCTATAGCAATCAGCCCCAGCATTTT | CAWSVNGYSNQPQHF
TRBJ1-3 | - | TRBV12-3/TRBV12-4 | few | TGTGCCAGCACTCCAAGAAGTTTGGAGAACACCATATATTTT | CASTPRSLENTIYF
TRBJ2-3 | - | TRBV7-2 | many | TGTGCCAGCAGCAAAGCCACAGATACGCAGTATTTT | CASSKATDTQYF
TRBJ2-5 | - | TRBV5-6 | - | TGTGCCAGCAGGGGGAGTGGGCATGGGACCCAGTACTTC | CASRGSGHGTQYF
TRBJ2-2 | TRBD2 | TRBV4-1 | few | TGCGCCAGCAGCCCCATCGGCGGGAGAGGCGGGGAGCTGTTTTTT | CASSPIGGRGGELFF
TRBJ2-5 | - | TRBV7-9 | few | TGTGCCAGCAGCCCAACAGGGGAGGGAGAGACCCAGTACTTC | CASSPTGEGETQYF
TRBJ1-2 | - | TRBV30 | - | TGTGCCTGGGGGACTCAACTTGATGGCTACACCTTC | CAWGTQLDGYTF
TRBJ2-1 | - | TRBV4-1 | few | TGCGCCAGCAGCCAAGTGGGCGGAACCCCGAACAATGAGCAGTTCTTC | CASSQVGGTPNNEQFF
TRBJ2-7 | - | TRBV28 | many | TGTGCCAGCACCGGGACCCCATCCTCCTACGAGCAGTACTTC | CASTGTPSSYEQYF
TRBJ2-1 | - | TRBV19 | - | TGTGCCAGTAGTATATTAGCGGCTGCTCCCTACAATGAGCAGTTCTTC | CASSILAAAPYNEQFF
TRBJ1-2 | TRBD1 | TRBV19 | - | TGTGCCAGTAGTGCTCAGGGGGACCTCTATGGCTACACCTTC | CASSAQGDLYGYTF
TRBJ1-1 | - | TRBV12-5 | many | TGTGCTAGTGGTTTTTCCGGGGGGAACACTGAAGCTTTCTTT | CASGFSGGNTEAFF
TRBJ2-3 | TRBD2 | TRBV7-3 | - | TGTGCCAGCAGCTCCGGACTAGGGAGCACAGATACGCAGTATTTT | CASSSGLGSTDTQYF
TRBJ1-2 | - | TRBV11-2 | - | TGTGCCAGCAGCCTCAGACAGGATCGAGGCTACACCTTC | CASSLRQDRGYTF
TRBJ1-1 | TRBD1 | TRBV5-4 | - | TGTGCCAGCAAGAGGACAGGGCCAGACACTGAAGCTTTCTTT | CASKRTGPDTEAFF
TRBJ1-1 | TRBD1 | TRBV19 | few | TGTGCCAGTAGTCGGGACAGGGGGATTGCCACTGAAGCTTTCTTT | CASSRDRGIATEAFF
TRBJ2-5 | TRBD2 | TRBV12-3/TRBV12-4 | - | TGTGCCAGCACCCGGAGGACATTTCTGGCTAGCGGTCCAAAAGAGACCCAGTACTTC | CASTRRTFLASGPKETQYF
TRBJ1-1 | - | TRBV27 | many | TGTGCCAGCAGTTTACAAAGGCCGAACACTGAAGCTTTCTTT | CASSLQRPNTEAFF
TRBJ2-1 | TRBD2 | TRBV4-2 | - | TGTGCCAGCAGCCAAGAAATGCGGCTAGCGGGAGGAGGTGAGCAGTTCTTC | CASSQEMRLAGGGEQFF